The rows below give T cell receptor beta chains drawn from one sample of a study of shared clonotypes between healthy human individuals. Assay: immunoSEQ multiplex PCR; the TCRdb copy retains only in-frame clones and omits some. The profile shows 170,000 or so clones, around 63% of them singletons. The sequenced sample consisted of memory CD4+ T cells sorted from blood. Every receptor here comes from a man aged 25 to 45 in good health. CDR3s include the opening cysteine and the closing phenylalanine or tryptophan. Each record gives: J gene, D gene, V gene, clone size, CDR3 protein, CDR3 DNA. A D gene is named only where the DNA matches it firmly. Clone size, where shown, is once, few, many, or a class for clones that have expanded.

J gene: TRBJ2-7
D gene: TRBD2
V gene: TRBV5-4
clone size: -
CDR3 protein: CASSLTSGTYEQYF
CDR3 DNA: TGTGCCAGCAGCTTGACTAGCGGTACCTACGAGCAGTACTTC

J gene: TRBJ2-2
D gene: -
V gene: TRBV6-1
clone size: -
CDR3 protein: CASRNTGELFF
CDR3 DNA: TGTGCCAGCAGGAACACCGGGGAGCTGTTTTTT

J gene: TRBJ2-7
D gene: -
V gene: TRBV13
clone size: -
CDR3 protein: CASSLGLNYEQYF
CDR3 DNA: TGTGCCAGCAGCTTAGGGCTGAACTACGAGCAGTACTTC

J gene: TRBJ2-3
D gene: TRBD1
V gene: TRBV4-1
clone size: -
CDR3 protein: CASSHQGAPGTDTQYF
CDR3 DNA: TGCGCCAGCAGCCACCAGGGGGCGCCTGGCACAGATACGCAGTATTTT

J gene: TRBJ1-1
D gene: -
V gene: TRBV6-1
clone size: -
CDR3 protein: CASSARGMNTEAFF
CDR3 DNA: TGTGCCAGCAGTGCGAGGGGGATGAACACTGAAGCTTTCTTT

J gene: TRBJ2-3
D gene: -
V gene: TRBV19
clone size: -
CDR3 protein: CARPTTLAPPGSGTQYF
CDR3 DNA: TGTGCCAGGCCAACTACACTTGCCCCCCCAGGGAGCGGTACGCAGTATTTT

J gene: TRBJ2-3
D gene: TRBD2
V gene: TRBV28
clone size: -
CDR3 protein: CASSPGGVADTQYF
CDR3 DNA: TGTGCCAGCAGTCCGGGGGGGGTCGCGGATACGCAGTATTTT

J gene: TRBJ1-4
D gene: -
V gene: TRBV30
clone size: -
CDR3 protein: CAWSEGFGKLFF
CDR3 DNA: TGTGCCTGGAGTGAAGGGTTCGGAAAACTGTTTTTT

J gene: TRBJ2-2
D gene: -
V gene: TRBV18
clone size: few
CDR3 protein: CASSQFLRDTGSGELFF
CDR3 DNA: TGTGCCAGCTCACAGTTCCTCCGAGACACCGGATCCGGGGAGCTGTTTTTT

J gene: TRBJ1-3
D gene: -
V gene: TRBV5-6
clone size: -
CDR3 protein: CASSWGVTGNTIYF
CDR3 DNA: TGTGCCAGCAGCTGGGGGGTTACAGGAAACACCATATATTTT

J gene: TRBJ2-7
D gene: TRBD1
V gene: TRBV6-4
clone size: -
CDR3 protein: CASSERQGWEQYF
CDR3 DNA: TGTGCCAGCAGTGAAAGACAGGGTTGGGAGCAGTACTTC

J gene: TRBJ2-5
D gene: TRBD1
V gene: TRBV11-1
clone size: -
CDR3 protein: CASSLEQGATQYF
CDR3 DNA: TGTGCCAGCAGCTTGGAACAGGGGGCGACCCAGTACTTC

J gene: TRBJ2-2
D gene: -
V gene: TRBV18
clone size: once
CDR3 protein: CASSPPGTGELFF
CDR3 DNA: TGTGCCAGCTCACCACCGGGGACCGGGGAGCTGTTTTTT

J gene: TRBJ2-3
D gene: -
V gene: TRBV15
clone size: -
CDR3 protein: CATSARVSSTDTQYF
CDR3 DNA: TGTGCCACCAGCGCCCGTGTGAGTAGCACAGATACGCAGTATTTT

J gene: TRBJ2-7
D gene: -
V gene: TRBV20-1
clone size: -
CDR3 protein: CSARDMDTEYF
CDR3 DNA: TGCAGTGCTAGAGATATGGATACCGAGTACTTC

J gene: TRBJ2-7
D gene: TRBD1
V gene: TRBV6-1
clone size: -
CDR3 protein: CASRPGQGAVEQYF
CDR3 DNA: TGTGCCAGCAGACCGGGACAGGGGGCGGTCGAGCAGTACTTC

J gene: TRBJ2-2
D gene: TRBD1
V gene: TRBV7-8
clone size: few
CDR3 protein: CASSYRGLDPGELFF
CDR3 DNA: TGTGCCAGCAGTTACAGGGGTTTGGATCCCGGGGAGCTGTTTTTT

J gene: TRBJ1-1
D gene: -
V gene: TRBV18
clone size: -
CDR3 protein: CASSPLSPQGGINMNTEAFF
CDR3 DNA: TGTGCCAGCTCACCCCTTTCCCCCCAGGGAGGGATAAACATGAACACTGAAGCTTTCTTT

J gene: TRBJ2-2
D gene: -
V gene: TRBV6-1
clone size: few
CDR3 protein: CASSEAPLFTGELFF
CDR3 DNA: TGTGCCAGCAGTGAGGCCCCTCTGTTCACCGGGGAGCTGTTTTTT

J gene: TRBJ2-7
D gene: -
V gene: TRBV27
clone size: -
CDR3 protein: CASTDRFYEQYF
CDR3 DNA: TGTGCCAGCACTGACAGGTTCTACGAGCAGTACTTC

J gene: TRBJ2-1
D gene: TRBD2
V gene: TRBV16
clone size: -
CDR3 protein: CASSQSRLAGAEQFF
CDR3 DNA: TGTGCCAGCAGCCAATCTCGGCTAGCGGGAGCTGAGCAGTTCTTC

J gene: TRBJ1-5
D gene: -
V gene: TRBV2
clone size: -
CDR3 protein: CASSEAGNQPQHF
CDR3 DNA: TGTGCCAGCAGTGAGGCAGGGAATCAGCCCCAGCATTTT

J gene: TRBJ2-1
D gene: TRBD2
V gene: TRBV7-8
clone size: -
CDR3 protein: CASSFKEGLASNEQFF
CDR3 DNA: TGTGCCAGCAGCTTCAAGGAGGGACTAGCGAGCAATGAGCAGTTCTTC

J gene: TRBJ2-7
D gene: TRBD2
V gene: TRBV5-8
clone size: -
CDR3 protein: CASSPRGGQLYEQYF
CDR3 DNA: TGTGCCAGCAGCCCCCGGGGGGGCCAACTCTACGAGCAGTACTTC

J gene: TRBJ2-7
D gene: -
V gene: TRBV5-4
clone size: -
CDR3 protein: CASSLRAGGSYEQYF
CDR3 DNA: TGTGCCAGCAGCTTGCGAGCGGGCGGCTCCTACGAGCAGTACTTC

J gene: TRBJ2-1
D gene: TRBD1
V gene: TRBV29-1
clone size: -
CDR3 protein: CSVPGQGRAIYNEQFF
CDR3 DNA: TGCAGCGTTCCGGGACAGGGACGAGCAATCTACAATGAGCAGTTCTTC

J gene: TRBJ2-5
D gene: -
V gene: TRBV29-1
clone size: -
CDR3 protein: CSVGGTATLETQYF
CDR3 DNA: TGCAGCGTTGGCGGGACAGCCACCCTTGAGACCCAGTACTTC

J gene: TRBJ2-7
D gene: TRBD2
V gene: TRBV27
clone size: few
CDR3 protein: CASSLGLAGTAYEQYF
CDR3 DNA: TGTGCCAGCAGTTTGGGACTAGCGGGCACAGCCTACGAGCAGTACTTC

J gene: TRBJ2-5
D gene: -
V gene: TRBV5-1
clone size: few
CDR3 protein: CASRSGVQETQYF
CDR3 DNA: TGCGCCAGCAGATCCGGAGTTCAAGAGACCCAGTACTTC

J gene: TRBJ2-1
D gene: TRBD2
V gene: TRBV2
clone size: -
CDR3 protein: CASRLTSGSYNEQFF
CDR3 DNA: TGTGCCAGCAGACTTACTAGCGGGAGCTACAATGAGCAGTTCTTC

J gene: TRBJ2-5
D gene: -
V gene: TRBV14
clone size: -
CDR3 protein: CASSSLQGRGQETQYF
CDR3 DNA: TGTGCCAGCAGCTCCCTACAGGGAAGGGGGCAAGAGACCCAGTACTTC

J gene: TRBJ1-4
D gene: -
V gene: TRBV7-2
clone size: -
CDR3 protein: CASSSQIATNEKLFF
CDR3 DNA: TGTGCCAGCAGCTCCCAAATTGCAACTAATGAAAAACTGTTTTTT

J gene: TRBJ2-2
D gene: TRBD2
V gene: TRBV19
clone size: -
CDR3 protein: CATKGLGTGELFF
CDR3 DNA: TGTGCCACCAAGGGACTAGGGACCGGGGAGCTGTTTTTT

J gene: TRBJ2-3
D gene: -
V gene: TRBV5-6
clone size: -
CDR3 protein: CASSLDRTDTQYF
CDR3 DNA: TGTGCCAGCAGCTTGGATCGTACAGATACGCAGTATTTT

J gene: TRBJ2-3
D gene: TRBD2
V gene: TRBV27
clone size: -
CDR3 protein: CASSRRGLAGDPDTQYF
CDR3 DNA: TGTGCCAGCAGCCGCAGGGGGCTAGCGGGAGACCCAGATACGCAGTATTTT

J gene: TRBJ1-1
D gene: -
V gene: TRBV7-6
clone size: -
CDR3 protein: CASSLVPGTNTEAFF
CDR3 DNA: TGTGCCAGCAGCTTAGTGCCCGGAACGAACACTGAAGCTTTCTTT

J gene: TRBJ1-1
D gene: -
V gene: TRBV5-5
clone size: once
CDR3 protein: CASSHTRGVNTEAFF
CDR3 DNA: TGTGCCAGCAGCCACACCAGGGGAGTGAACACTGAAGCTTTCTTT

J gene: TRBJ2-5
D gene: TRBD2
V gene: TRBV14
clone size: -
CDR3 protein: CASSKISGKETQYF
CDR3 DNA: TGTGCCAGCAGCAAAATTAGCGGGAAAGAGACCCAGTACTTC

J gene: TRBJ2-2
D gene: TRBD2
V gene: TRBV6-6
clone size: -
CDR3 protein: CASRPGTSGSIGELFF
CDR3 DNA: TGTGCCAGCAGACCCGGGACTAGCGGGAGTATCGGGGAGCTGTTTTTT

J gene: TRBJ1-4
D gene: -
V gene: TRBV7-9
clone size: -
CDR3 protein: CASSTAGNEKLFF
CDR3 DNA: TGTGCCAGCAGCACGGCAGGGAATGAAAAACTGTTTTTT

J gene: TRBJ2-5
D gene: TRBD1
V gene: TRBV11-2
clone size: few
CDR3 protein: CASSLGQGQETQYF
CDR3 DNA: TGTGCCAGCAGCTTGGGACAGGGCCAAGAGACCCAGTACTTC

J gene: TRBJ1-1
D gene: -
V gene: TRBV6-1
clone size: -
CDR3 protein: CASNPSYGTEAFF
CDR3 DNA: TGTGCCAGCAACCCTTCCTACGGAACTGAAGCTTTCTTT

J gene: TRBJ1-1
D gene: -
V gene: TRBV28
clone size: -
CDR3 protein: CASSLTGATEAFF
CDR3 DNA: TGTGCCAGCAGCCTGACGGGGGCCACTGAAGCTTTCTTT

J gene: TRBJ2-3
D gene: -
V gene: TRBV7-2
clone size: few
CDR3 protein: CASSLDPLPGDTQYF
CDR3 DNA: TGTGCCAGCAGCTTAGACCCCTTACCCGGGGATACGCAGTATTTT

J gene: TRBJ2-1
D gene: -
V gene: TRBV7-3
clone size: few
CDR3 protein: CASSVTGVSYNEQFF
CDR3 DNA: TGTGCCAGCAGCGTAACTGGGGTCTCCTACAATGAGCAGTTCTTC

J gene: TRBJ1-5
D gene: TRBD1
V gene: TRBV19
clone size: -
CDR3 protein: CASKLGTGGLGQPQHF
CDR3 DNA: TGTGCCAGCAAACTGGGGACAGGGGGCTTGGGTCAGCCCCAGCATTTT

J gene: TRBJ2-7
D gene: -
V gene: TRBV6-5
clone size: -
CDR3 protein: CASSRLGPPYEQYF
CDR3 DNA: TGTGCCAGCAGTCGCCTCGGCCCTCCTTACGAGCAGTACTTC

J gene: TRBJ1-1
D gene: -
V gene: TRBV6-1
clone size: -
CDR3 protein: CASSEWGGTEAFF
CDR3 DNA: TGTGCCAGCAGCGAATGGGGGGGCACTGAAGCTTTCTTT

J gene: TRBJ2-3
D gene: -
V gene: TRBV7-8
clone size: -
CDR3 protein: CASSLVGAADTQYF
CDR3 DNA: TGTGCCAGCAGCTTAGTAGGAGCCGCAGATACGCAGTATTTT

J gene: TRBJ2-5
D gene: -
V gene: TRBV6-1
clone size: -
CDR3 protein: CASSTTTAQSETQYF
CDR3 DNA: TGTGCCAGCAGTACTACGACGGCCCAATCAGAGACCCAGTACTTC